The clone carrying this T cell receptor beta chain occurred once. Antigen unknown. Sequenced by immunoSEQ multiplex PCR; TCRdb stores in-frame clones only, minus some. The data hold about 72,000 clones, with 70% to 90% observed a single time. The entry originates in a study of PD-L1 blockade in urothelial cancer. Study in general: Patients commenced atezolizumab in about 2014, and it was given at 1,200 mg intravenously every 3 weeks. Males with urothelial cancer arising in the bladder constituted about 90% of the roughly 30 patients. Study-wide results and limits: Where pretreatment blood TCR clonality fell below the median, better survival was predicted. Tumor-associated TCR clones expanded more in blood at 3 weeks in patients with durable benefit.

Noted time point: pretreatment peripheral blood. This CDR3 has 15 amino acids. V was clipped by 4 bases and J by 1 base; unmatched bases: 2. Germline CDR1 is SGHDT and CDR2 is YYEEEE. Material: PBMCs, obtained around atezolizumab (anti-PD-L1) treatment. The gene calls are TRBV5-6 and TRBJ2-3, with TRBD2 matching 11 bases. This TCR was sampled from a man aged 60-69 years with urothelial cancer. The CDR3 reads CASSKGLAGTDTQYF. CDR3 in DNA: TGTGCCAGCAGCAAGGGACTAGCGGGCACAGATACGCAGTATTTT.